The 9 T cell receptor beta chains below all came from one sample that was sequenced in a study of patients and donors after allogeneic stem cell transplantation. Each CDR3 protein is one row after TCRdb ran MiXCR on the RT-PCR reads. The sample carries 150,000 to 200,000 distinct CDR3 sequences, approximately 25% recorded once. The sequencing sample was made of blood, either unsorted or a sorted T cell fraction (not recorded which). These receptors all stem from a human donor who was either an allogeneic HSCT recipient or a stem cell or donor lymphocyte infusion donor (not recorded which). It is not recorded whose cells these are; they may come from a transplant donor.

In this sample, this clonotype turned up a few times. This sequence joins TRBV13 and TRBJ2-3; 9 positions match TRBD2. The CDR3 spans 17 residues. CDR1 and CDR2 (germline): PRHDT, FYEKMQ (reference sequence). V shed 5 bases and J 5 bases; nucleotides not matched to a gene: 14. CDR3 coding DNA: TGTGCCAGCAGCCCGACCCAAGCGGGGGGTGTGGGAGATACGCAGTATTTT. Translation gives CASSPTQAGGVGDTQYF.

The table lists this clonotype with a few counts. The rearrangement links TRBV5-1 to TRBJ2-7, with 10 bases lining up with TRBD1. Looked up from germline, CDR1 is SGHRS and CDR2 is YFSETQ. This CDR3 has 15 residues. After removal of 0 bases from V and 4 bases from J, the junction contained 4 bases not matched to a gene. DNA for the CDR3: TGCGCCAGCAGCTTGGATGCGGGACAGGGGTACGAGCAGTACTTC. It codes for CASSLDAGQGYEQYF.

There are a few counts of this clonotype. The chain employs TRBV5-1 and TRBJ2-6, with 11 bases fitting TRBD1. The J segment lost 0 bases and the V segment lost 3 bases, leaving 5 bases of the junction unmatched. The germline CDR1 and CDR2 sequences are SGHRS and YFSETQ. The CDR3 is 18 residues long. The DNA for the CDR3 is TGCGCCAGCAGCTCCCTTGGGACAGGGGGCTCTGGGGCCAACGTCCTGACTTTC. As protein: CASSSLGTGGSGANVLTF.

This chain joins TRBV5-1 and TRBJ2-1, with 12 bases aligning to TRBD2. The CDR3 has 15 amino acids. With 4 bases clipped from V and 4 bases from J, the junction kept 3 bases outside the gene matches. Germline CDR1 SGHRS, CDR2 YFSETQ. CDR3 amino acids: CASSRLAGVYNEQFF. CDR3 coding DNA: TGCGCCAGCAGCCGACTAGCGGGGGTATACAATGAGCAGTTCTTC.

The chain employs TRBV7-8 and TRBJ2-2; D is unresolved. Trimming shortened V by 1 base and J by 7 bases, and 7 bases separated the two germline ends. The CDR3 length is 13 residues. Looked up from germline, CDR1 is SGHVS and CDR2 is FQNEAQ. CDR3 residues: CASSLGRVGELFF. The DNA for the CDR3 is TGTGCCAGCAGCTTAGGCCGTGTCGGGGAGCTGTTTTTT.

The chain couples TRBV29-1 to TRBJ2-4, with a tentative D call TRBD1 (5 bases). V was cut by 3 bases and J by 0 bases, with 9 bases left in between. The CDR3 spans 14 residues. Germline assignment: CDR1 SQVTM and CDR2 ANQGSEA. In DNA, the CDR3 is TGCAGCGTTGAGACAGTTCGAGCCAAAAACATTCAGTACTTC. It codes for CSVETVRAKNIQYF.

This clonotype was detected a few times. The rearrangement links TRBV20-1 to TRBJ1-2; D is undetermined. Germline values: CDR1 DFQATT, CDR2 SNEGSKA (reference sequence). Trimming stripped 1 base from V and 14 bases from J, with 14 bases between. This CDR3 contains 11 residues. The CDR3 nucleotides read TGCAGTGCTAGAGCGAGGGCACAGTTAACCTTC. Amino acid sequence: CSARARAQLTF.

This sequence joins TRBV7-2 and TRBJ1-1; D is undetermined. The CDR3 spans 16 residues. The V gene lost 5 bases and the J gene lost 3 bases, with 19 bases spanning the gap. Germline loops: CDR1 SGHTA, CDR2 FQGNSA. The CDR3 nucleotides are TGTGCCAGCAGCCCTACCTGGCCCCCCGATGACACTGAAGCTTTCTTT. Protein: CASSPTWPPDDTEAFF.

This clonotype turned up a few times. The V gene is TRBV5-5, the J gene TRBJ2-3; a weak D match, TRBD1 (5 bases). The CDR3 is 14 residues long. Trimming took off 2 bases at V and 2 bases at J, with 9 bases between the two ends. Germline assignment: CDR1 SGHKS and CDR2 YYEKEE (reference sequence). This chain's CDR3 is CASSFTGLTDTQYF. Here the CDR3 DNA reads TGTGCCAGCAGCTTTACAGGTCTCACAGATACGCAGTATTTT.